The 8 T cell receptor beta chains listed next were all sequenced from one sample in a study of T cell responses to AZD1222 COVID-19 vaccine. The table came from immunoSEQ multiplex PCR; TCRdb's copy has only in-frame clones and leaves some out. Of some 69,000 clones listed, roughly 80% are singletons. Sequenced here: peripheral blood, sampled 28 days after the second AZD1222 dose. The receptor source for this set is an adult who received the AZD1222 COVID-19 vaccine.

The genes are TRBV7-6 and TRBJ1-2; D unclear. Per the germline V gene, CDR1 is SGHVS and CDR2 is FNYEAQ. CDR3 size: 14 residues. The V and J ends lost 5 bases and 2 bases respectively, with 12 bases between them. Written as DNA, the CDR3 is TGTGCCAGCAGCCTCGATGGTACAAACTATGGCTACACCTTC. It yields the protein CASSLDGTNYGYTF.

For the CDR3, the DNA is TGTGCCAGCAGCCAGAGACAGGGAGGTGAAAAACTGTTTTTT. Translated: CASSQRQGGEKLFF. This chain links TRBV14 with TRBJ1-4, with 7 bases fitting TRBD1. CDR1 is SGHDN, CDR2 FVKESK, per germline. This CDR3 comprises 14 residues. The V gene end was trimmed by 3 bases and the J gene end by 7 bases; junction bases not matched to a gene: 5.

The chain joins TRBV2 to TRBJ1-1, with no clear D. The CDR3 runs to 12 residues. Trimming cost V 4 bases and J 7 bases, with 10 bases left between them. CDR1 and CDR2 (germline): SNHLY, FYNNEI. CDR3 amino acids: CASSGISYEAFF. In DNA form, the CDR3 reads TGTGCCAGCAGTGGGATCAGCTATGAAGCTTTCTTT.

This chain links TRBV12-3 or TRBV12-4 with TRBJ1-3; unclear D gene. This CDR3 region has 13 residues. The V end was cut by 3 bases, the J end by 0 bases, with 3 bases between. The CDR3 DNA sequence: TGTGCCAGCAGTTTGTACTCTGGAAACACCATATATTTT. Its protein product is CASSLYSGNTIYF.

This clone was detected only once. The chain is built from TRBV3-1 (or the pseudogene TRBV3-2) and TRBJ1-3, with D perhaps TRBD1 (5 bases). V gave up 1 base and J gave up 4 bases, with 11 bases separating them. Germline V gives CDR1 LGHDT, CDR2 YNNKEL (reference sequence). CDR3 length: 15 residues. The chain's CDR3 is CASSQGTSGGNTIYF. In DNA form, the CDR3 reads TGTGCCAGCAGCCAAGGAACTTCAGGGGGAAACACCATATATTTT.

This chain connects TRBV7-2 to TRBJ1-2; no firm D call. The CDR3 totals 14 residues. The V end was cut by 7 bases, the J end by 2 bases, with 14 bases between. Germline CDR1 reads SGHTA; CDR2 reads FQGNSA. CDR3 sequence (DNA): TGTGCCAGCACCGATGCGGGAGCAAACTATGGCTACACCTTC. Its protein product is CASTDAGANYGYTF. The full variable domain, with the rest looked up from reference TRBV7-2 and TRBJ1-2, is GAGVSQSPSNKVTEKGKDVELRCDPISGHTALYWYRQSLGQGLEFLIYFQGNSAPDKSGLPSDRFSAERTGGSVSTLTIQRTQQEDSAVYLCASTDAGANYGYTFGSGTRLTVV.

The chain has TRBV18 and TRBJ2-3, with TRBD2 as a possible D gene (5 bases). This CDR3 has 13 residues. Deletions cut 6 bases from V and 6 bases from J, with 13 bases between. Germline lookup yields CDR1 KGHSH and CDR2 LQKENI. CDR3 amino acids: CASSPGNGDTQYF. DNA for the CDR3: TGTGCCAGCTCCCCGGGGAATGGGGATACGCAGTATTTT.

This clone appeared a few times. This chain uses TRBV7-9 with TRBJ2-5, with D uncertain. Trimming left V 5 bases short and J 3 bases short, with 10 bases between. This CDR3 is built from 13 residues. Germline CDR1 SEHNR, CDR2 FQNEAQ (reference sequence). The CDR3 reads CASSPDQKETQYF. The CDR3 DNA reads TGTGCCAGCAGCCCAGACCAGAAAGAGACCCAGTACTTC.